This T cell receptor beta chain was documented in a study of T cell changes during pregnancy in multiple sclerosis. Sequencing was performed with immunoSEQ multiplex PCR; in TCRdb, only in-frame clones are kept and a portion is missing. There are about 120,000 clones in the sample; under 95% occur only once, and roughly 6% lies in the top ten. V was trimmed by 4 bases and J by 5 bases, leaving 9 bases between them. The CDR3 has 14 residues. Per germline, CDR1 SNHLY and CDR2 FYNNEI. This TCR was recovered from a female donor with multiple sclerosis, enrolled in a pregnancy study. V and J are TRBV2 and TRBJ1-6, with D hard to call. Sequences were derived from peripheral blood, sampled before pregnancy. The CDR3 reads CASSVSGDNSPLHF. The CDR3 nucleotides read TGTGCCAGCAGTGTGAGCGGCGATAATTCACCCCTCCACTTT.